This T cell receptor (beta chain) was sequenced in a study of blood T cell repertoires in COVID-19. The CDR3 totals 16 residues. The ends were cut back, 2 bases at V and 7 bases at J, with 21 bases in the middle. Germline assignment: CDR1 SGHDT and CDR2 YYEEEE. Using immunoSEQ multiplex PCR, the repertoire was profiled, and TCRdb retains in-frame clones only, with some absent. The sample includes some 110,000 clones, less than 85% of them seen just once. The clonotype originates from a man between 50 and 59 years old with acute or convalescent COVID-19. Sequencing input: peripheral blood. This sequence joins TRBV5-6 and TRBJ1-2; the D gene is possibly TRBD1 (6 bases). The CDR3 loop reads CASSLISGGGASGYTF. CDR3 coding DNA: TGTGCCAGCAGCTTAATATCCGGTGGGGGGGCGAGTGGCTACACCTTC.